This T cell receptor (beta chain) was profiled in a study of control samples from healthy donors and cancer patients. The CDR3 totals 15 residues. CDR1 and CDR2 from the germline V gene are SGDLS and YYNGEE. Trimming pared 8 bases from V and 4 bases from J, leaving 21 bases between. This table comes from immunoSEQ multiplex PCR, and its TCRdb copy is limited to in-frame clones, with some not included. Among tens of thousands of clones listed, 90% to 95% were seen once. This chain joins TRBV9 and TRBJ1-1; D uncertain. Material for sequencing was blood. The source is a young man in good health. CDR3 nucleotide sequence: TGTGCCAGTACCTTATCGTCGGCTCCAAGCACTGAAGCTTTCTTT. Its translation: CASTLSSAPSTEAFF.